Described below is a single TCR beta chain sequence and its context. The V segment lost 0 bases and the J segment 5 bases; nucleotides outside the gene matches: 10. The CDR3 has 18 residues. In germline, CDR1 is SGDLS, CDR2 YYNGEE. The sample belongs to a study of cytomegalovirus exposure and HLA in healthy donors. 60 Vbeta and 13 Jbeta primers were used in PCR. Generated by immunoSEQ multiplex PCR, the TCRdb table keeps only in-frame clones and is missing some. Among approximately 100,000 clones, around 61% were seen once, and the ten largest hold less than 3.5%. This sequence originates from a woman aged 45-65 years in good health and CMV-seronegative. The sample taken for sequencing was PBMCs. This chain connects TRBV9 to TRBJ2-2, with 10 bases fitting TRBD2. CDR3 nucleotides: TGTGCCAGCAGCGTAGCTTCGGCTAGCGGGAGTGTTACCGGGGAGCTGTTTTTT. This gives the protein CASSVASASGSVTGELFF.